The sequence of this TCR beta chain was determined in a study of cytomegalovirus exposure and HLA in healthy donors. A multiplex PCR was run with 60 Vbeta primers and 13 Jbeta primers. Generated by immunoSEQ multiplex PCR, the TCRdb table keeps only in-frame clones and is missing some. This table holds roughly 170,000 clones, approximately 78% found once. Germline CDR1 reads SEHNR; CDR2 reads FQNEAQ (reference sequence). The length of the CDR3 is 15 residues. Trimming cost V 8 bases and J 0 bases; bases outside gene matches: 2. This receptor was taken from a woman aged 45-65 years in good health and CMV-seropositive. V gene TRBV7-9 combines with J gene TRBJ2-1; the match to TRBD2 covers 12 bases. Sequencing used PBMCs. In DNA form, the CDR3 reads TGTGCCAGCGAACTAGCGGGGGGCTCCTACAATGAGCAGTTCTTC. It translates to CASELAGGSYNEQFF. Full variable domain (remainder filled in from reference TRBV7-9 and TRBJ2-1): DTGVSQNPRHKITKRGQNVTFRCDPISEHNRLYWYRQTLGQGPEFLTYFQNEAQLEKSRLLSDRFSAERPKGSFSTLEIQRTEQGDSAMYLCASELAGGSYNEQFFGPGTRLTVL.